This entry features one TCR beta chain sequence. This entry belongs to a study of T cell responses to AZD1222 COVID-19 vaccine. Clones were read by immunoSEQ multiplex PCR, and TCRdb kept only the in-frame ones, dropping some. This sample carries some 150,000 clones, about 94% of them seen once, and the ten largest clones take about 3.5%. Trimming removed 6 bases from V and 1 base from J, with 6 bases in between. The CDR3 is made up of 12 amino acids. CDR1 SGHAT and CDR2 FQDESV come from the germline V gene (reference sequence). This specimen was peripheral blood, taken on day 0 of AZD1222 vaccination. This TCR was sampled from an adult in good health. The chain joins TRBV11-1 to TRBJ1-1; D not resolved. CDR3 region: CASRGGNTEAFF. The CDR3 bases are TGTGCCAGCAGAGGCGGGAACACTGAAGCTTTCTTT.